This passage covers 8 T cell receptor beta chains from one sample sequenced in a study of blood T cell repertoires in COVID-19. Here immunoSEQ multiplex PCR was the method, and the copy in TCRdb shows in-frame clones only, minus some. The sample consists of about 500,000 clones, about 88% of them appearing once. The source material was peripheral blood. These receptors originate from a man in his late teens or twenties with COVID-19, enrolled during active disease.

The chain employs TRBV6-5 and TRBJ1-1, with 8 bases that match TRBD1. The CDR3 covers 14 residues. V gave up 5 bases and J gave up 4 bases; unmatched junction bases: 6. Germline assignment: CDR1 MNHEY and CDR2 SVGAGI. CDR3 nucleotide sequence: TGTGCCAGCAGTAAGCCAACAGGGGGCACTGAAGCTTTCTTT. This encodes CASSKPTGGTEAFF.

The gene calls are TRBV19 and TRBJ2-5, with 9 bases aligning to TRBD1. The V segment lost 3 bases and the J segment 4 bases; nucleotides outside the gene matches: 6. CDR3 length equals 15 residues. Germline-derived CDR1 and CDR2 are LNHDA and SQIVND (reference sequence). In DNA, the CDR3 is TGTGCCAGTAGTATTACAGGGGGCGAGGGAGAGACCCAGTACTTC. This sequence encodes CASSITGGEGETQYF.

The rearrangement joins TRBV5-4 to TRBJ1-1; D may be TRBD1 (6 bases). The CDR3 has 15 amino acids. Germline CDR1 and CDR2: SGHNT and YYREEE (reference sequence). The germline V and J ends were trimmed by 0 bases and 1 base, with 10 bases remaining between them. CDR3 sequence (DNA): TGTGCCAGCAGCTTGGACAGGGTAACGAACACTGAAGCTTTCTTT. It is translated as CASSLDRVTNTEAFF.

This clone was detected once. The J gene is TRBJ2-5, the V gene TRBV5-3, with TRBD2 matching over 10 bases. TRBV5-3 is an ORF, and what it does is uncertain. The length of the CDR3 is 16 residues. Losses at the gene ends were 4 bases for V and 4 bases for J; bases not matched to a gene: 10. CDR3 region: CARSGNLAGVRETQYF. In DNA form, the CDR3 reads TGTGCCAGAAGCGGGAACCTAGCGGGAGTTAGAGAGACCCAGTACTTC.

The rearrangement joins TRBV10-3 to TRBJ2-2, with D perhaps matching TRBD1 (5 bases). This CDR3 spans 15 amino acids. V shed 5 bases and J shed 4 bases, with 14 bases lying between them. From germline, CDR1 is ENHRY and CDR2 SYGVKD. The CDR3, as DNA: TGTGCCATCAGTCCAAGGGGCGCCCCCACCGGGGAGCTGTTTTTT. Translation: CAISPRGAPTGELFF.

In its sample, this clone was seen once. The V and J genes are TRBV6-5 and TRBJ2-2; D gene unclear. The germline V gene has CDR1 MNHEY and CDR2 SVGAGI. The CDR3 contains 14 residues. The V end was cut by 1 base, the J end by 4 bases, with 7 bases between. The CDR3 reads CASSYLWATGELFF. CDR3 in DNA: TGTGCCAGCAGTTACTTGTGGGCCACCGGGGAGCTGTTTTTT.

The V and J genes are TRBV28 and TRBJ2-1; a possible D gene is TRBD2 (6 bases). Germline CDR1 is MDHEN and CDR2 is SYDVKM. The CDR3 extends over 16 amino acids. V was clipped by 6 bases and J by 0 bases, with 15 bases between them. The CDR3 DNA follows: TGTGCCAGCAGAACGGGACTCTCGAGCTCCTACAATGAGCAGTTCTTC. As protein: CASRTGLSSSYNEQFF. The full variable domain, in which reference TRBV28 and TRBJ2-1 provide the parts outside the CDR3, is DVKVTQSSRYLVKRTGEKVFLECVQDMDHENMFWYRQDPGLGLRLIYFSYDVKMKEKGDIPEGYSVSREKKERFSLILESASTNQTSMYLCASRTGLSSSYNEQFFGPGTRLTVL.

The chain combines TRBV30 with TRBJ1-2; perhaps TRBD1 as D (6 bases). There are 13 residues in the CDR3. V was trimmed by 0 bases and J by 5 bases, leaving 10 bases between them. Germline V gene sequence: CDR1 GTSNPN, CDR2 SVGIG (reference sequence). The CDR3 bases are TGTGCCTGGAGTGTAAACAGGGAATATGGCTACACCTTC. Translated, it gives CAWSVNREYGYTF.